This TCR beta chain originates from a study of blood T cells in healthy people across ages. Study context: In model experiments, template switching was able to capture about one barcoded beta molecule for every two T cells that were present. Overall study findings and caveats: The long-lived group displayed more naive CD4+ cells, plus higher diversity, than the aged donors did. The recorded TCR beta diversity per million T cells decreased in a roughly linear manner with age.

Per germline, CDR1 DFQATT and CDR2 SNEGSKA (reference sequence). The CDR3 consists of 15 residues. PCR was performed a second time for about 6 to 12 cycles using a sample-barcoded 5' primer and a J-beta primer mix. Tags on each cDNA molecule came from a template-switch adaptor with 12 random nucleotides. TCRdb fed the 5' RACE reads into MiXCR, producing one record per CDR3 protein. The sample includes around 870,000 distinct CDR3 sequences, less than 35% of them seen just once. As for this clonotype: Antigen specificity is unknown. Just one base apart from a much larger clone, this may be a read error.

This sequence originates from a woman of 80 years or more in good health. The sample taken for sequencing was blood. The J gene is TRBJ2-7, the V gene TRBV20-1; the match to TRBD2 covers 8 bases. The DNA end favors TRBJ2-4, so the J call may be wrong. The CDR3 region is CSARDLGRGGNIQYF. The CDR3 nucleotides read TGCAGTGCTAGAGATTTGGGCCGGGGGGGAAACATTCAGTACTTC.